These 30 T cell receptor beta chains were all obtained from the same sample, sequenced in a study of early T cells in non-severe SARS-CoV-2 infection. A single record per CDR3 protein comes from TCRdb applying MiXCR to the 5' RACE reads. This sample has just under 90,000 distinct CDR3 sequences, with 13% to 15% found just once. Source material: whole blood. These receptors originate from an adult who was a healthcare worker with PCR-confirmed SARS-CoV-2 infection or an uninfected control (not recorded which).

This clonotype has at least ten counts. The gene calls are TRBV27 and TRBJ1-2; 10 positions agree with TRBD1. Germline V gene data show CDR1 as MNHEY and CDR2 as SMNVEV (reference sequence). The CDR3 consists of 17 residues. With 10 bases clipped from V and 8 bases from J, the junction kept 22 bases outside the gene matches. The CDR3 DNA follows: TGTGCCAACTTACCTTTAGGACAGGGGGAAAGCAGGAGAGGCTACACCTTC. It encodes CANLPLGQGESRRGYTF.

This clonotype appeared many times. The J gene is TRBJ1-1, the V gene TRBV28; a weak D match, TRBD1 (5 bases). This CDR3 contains 12 residues. The V end lost 1 base, the J end lost 7 bases, and 7 bases lay between the germline ends. The V gene's germline CDR1 is MDHEN and CDR2 SYDVKM. Written as DNA, the CDR3 is TGTGCCAGCAGTTTATCAGGGTTTGAAGCTTTCTTT. It specifies CASSLSGFEAFF.

This clonotype was observed a handful of times. The chain is built from TRBV7-8 and TRBJ2-1; 8 bases fit TRBD2. J was trimmed by 6 bases and V by 6 bases; bases with no gene match: 10. CDR1 and CDR2 (germline): SGHVS, FQNEAQ. This CDR3 is 15 amino acids long. As DNA, the CDR3 is TGTGCCAGCAGGCGTCGAGCGGGAGTGTCCAATGAGCAGTTCTTC. The encoded protein is CASRRRAGVSNEQFF.

This clonotype was observed a few times. The gene calls are TRBV3-1 and TRBJ1-2; possibly TRBD1 for D (5 bases). The V end lost 0 bases, the J end lost 0 bases, and 8 bases lay between the germline ends. Germline V gene sequence: CDR1 LGHDT, CDR2 YNNKEL (reference sequence). CDR3 length: 15 amino acids. CDR3 residues: CASSQESRANYGYTF. CDR3 in DNA: TGTGCCAGCAGCCAAGAATCCAGGGCTAACTATGGCTACACCTTC.

This clonotype has only one observation. The chain joins TRBV29-1 to TRBJ2-1, with D maybe TRBD1 (6 bases). V lost 4 bases and J lost 10, with 8 bases in between. The germline V gene has CDR1 SQVTM and CDR2 ANQGSEA. CDR3 length: 10 residues. CDR3 nucleotides: TGCAGCGTTGTAGACAGGGAGCAGTTCTTC. This encodes CSVVDREQFF.

This clonotype was recorded a few times. The CDR3 DNA follows: TGTGCCAGCAGTTACGGGGGAACGGCGGGCTACGAGCAGTACTTC. Protein: CASSYGGTAGYEQYF. The chain combines TRBV6-2 or TRBV6-3 with TRBJ2-7; D tentatively fits TRBD1 or TRBD2 (5 bases each). Germline V gene lookup returns CDR1 MNHEY and CDR2 SVGEGT. Trimming removed 2 bases from V and 3 bases from J, with 14 bases in between. The CDR3 loop spans 15 amino acids.

The V and J genes are TRBV27 and TRBJ1-6; D might be TRBD1 (6 bases). CDR1 and CDR2 from the germline V gene are MNHEY and SMNVEV (reference sequence). The CDR3 length is 13 residues. V dropped 8 bases and J dropped 7 bases, with 12 bases sitting between them. CDR3 DNA: TGTGCCAGCGGGGGACAAATAAATTCACCCCTCCACTTT. Its translation: CASGGQINSPLHF.

The table lists this clonotype with a few counts. V gene TRBV6-2 or TRBV6-3 combines with J gene TRBJ2-5; weak D call: TRBD2 (5 bases). The CDR3 extends over 13 amino acids. V lost 8 bases, J lost 0 bases, and 10 bases lay in between. Germline loops: CDR1 MNHEY, CDR2 SVGEGT. DNA for the CDR3: TGTGCCAGCCGAGACTACAACCAAGAGACCCAGTACTTC. Its protein is CASRDYNQETQYF.

This clonotype showed up many times. This chain connects TRBV15 to TRBJ2-1; D is undetermined. The V end was cut by 0 bases, the J end by 8 bases, with 11 bases between. Germline-derived CDR1 and CDR2 are LNHNV and YYDKDF (reference sequence). There are 14 residues in the CDR3. The CDR3 loop is CATSRDKEVYEQFF. CDR3 nucleotides: TGTGCCACCAGCAGAGATAAGGAAGTCTATGAGCAGTTCTTC.

This clonotype was detected ten times or more. The chain links TRBV2 to TRBJ2-7; D is uncertain. Per germline, CDR1 SNHLY and CDR2 FYNNEI. The V end was cut by 1 base, the J end by 3 bases, with 16 bases between. The CDR3 sequence is 16 residues long. The CDR3 sequence: CASSEGWVNGFYEQYF. The CDR3 DNA reads TGTGCCAGCAGTGAAGGTTGGGTAAATGGATTCTACGAGCAGTACTTC.

This clonotype was counted ten times or more. The V gene is TRBV5-1, the J gene TRBJ2-1; possible D gene TRBD2, 5 bases. The CDR3 covers 14 residues. Looked up from germline, CDR1 is SGHRS and CDR2 is YFSETQ. Trimming left V 3 bases short and J 2 bases short, with 9 bases between. The CDR3 is CASSSSGTYNEQFF. The CDR3, as DNA: TGCGCCAGCAGCTCCAGCGGTACCTACAATGAGCAGTTCTTC.

This clonotype was observed many times. The rearrangement uses TRBV28 and TRBJ2-6; D uncertain. CDR1 MDHEN and CDR2 SYDVKM come from the germline V gene. Trimming shortened V by 4 bases and J by 2 bases, and 9 bases separated the two germline ends. The CDR3 runs to 15 residues. The CDR3 DNA reads as TGTGCCAGCAGTTCCACAGAGACTGGGGCCAACGTCCTGACTTTC. Translation gives CASSSTETGANVLTF. Full variable domain (missing parts from reference TRBV28 and TRBJ2-6): DVKVTQSSRYLVKRTGEKVFLECVQDMDHENMFWYRQDPGLGLRLIYFSYDVKMKEKGDIPEGYSVSREKKERFSLILESASTNQTSMYLCASSSTETGANVLTFGAGSRLTVL.

This clonotype was detected only a few times. The chain is built from TRBV28 and TRBJ1-2; 8 nucleotides agree with TRBD1. Looked up from germline, CDR1 is MDHEN and CDR2 is SYDVKM. This CDR3 has 14 residues. The V gene end was trimmed by 6 bases and the J gene end by 4 bases; junction bases not matched to a gene: 7. The CDR3 region is CASRPQGAVYGYTF. DNA for the CDR3: TGTGCCAGCAGACCGCAGGGGGCTGTCTATGGCTACACCTTC.

A remark on this clonotype: The junction departs from germline at one end; a sequencing error may be responsible. This chain links TRBV27 with TRBJ1-4; perhaps TRBD1 as D (6 bases). This CDR3 comprises 18 residues. Germline CDR1 MNHEY, CDR2 SMNVEV (reference sequence). The CDR3 nucleotides are TGTGCCAGCAGCTTATTGCAGCCCAGGGGATACGATAATGAAAAACTGTTTTTT. It yields the protein CASSLLQPRGYDNEKLFF.

A remark on this clonotype: This CDR3 fails to terminate in the conserved phenylalanine or tryptophan, so it likely reflects a read error. V gene TRBV11-2 combines with J gene TRBJ2-1, with D possibly TRBD1 on 6 matching bases. Germline V gene sequence: CDR1 SGHAT, CDR2 FQNNGV. This CDR3 is 16 amino acids long. V gave up 0 bases and J gave up 3 bases, with 12 bases separating them. In nucleotides, the CDR3 is TGTGCCAGCAGCTTAGATCCGGGCAGGGGCTACAATGAGCAGTTCTCC. This sequence encodes CASSLDPGRGYNEQFS.

This clonotype came up many times. V gene TRBV5-1 combines with J gene TRBJ1-5; 7 bases fit TRBD1. Unmatched junction bases numbered 6, after V lost 2 bases and J lost 4 bases. Germline CDR1 is SGHRS and CDR2 is YFSETQ. The CDR3 runs to 15 residues. The CDR3 is CASSFEGAGNQPQHF. For the CDR3, the DNA is TGCGCCAGCAGCTTCGAGGGGGCAGGGAATCAGCCCCAGCATTTT. The full variable domain, in which reference TRBV5-1 and TRBJ1-5 provide the parts outside the CDR3, is KAGVTQTPRYLIKTRGQQVTLSCSPISGHRSVSWYQQTPGQGLQFLFEYFSETQRNKGNFPGRFSGRQFSNSRSEMNVSTLELGDSALYLCASSFEGAGNQPQHFGDGTRLSIL.

The V call is TRBV3-1, the J call TRBJ2-1; 10 bases align to TRBD2. J lost 4 bases, V lost 4 bases, and 7 bases had no gene match. CDR1 and CDR2 (germline): LGHDT, YNNKEL (reference sequence). CDR3 length: 16 residues. Here the CDR3 reads CASSPPWTSGYNEQFF. CDR3 sequence (DNA): TGTGCCAGCAGCCCCCCCTGGACTAGCGGTTACAATGAGCAGTTCTTC.

This clonotype occurred many times. This rearrangement joins TRBV9 to TRBJ2-2; the D gene is possibly TRBD2 (7 bases). The germline CDR1 and CDR2 sequences are SGDLS and YYNGEE. V shed 6 bases and J shed 5 bases, with 26 bases lying between them. The CDR3 runs to 18 residues. The CDR3 coding sequence is TGTGCCAGCACCCTCGACGGGGAGGGGGAAAGGAGGACCGGGGAGCTGTTTTTT. The encoded protein is CASTLDGEGERRTGELFF.

CDR3 in amino acids: CASRPPADTQYF. CDR3 coding DNA: TGTGCCAGCAGACCGCCGGCAGATACGCAGTATTTT. The chain has TRBV11-2 and TRBJ2-3; D is undetermined. The germline V gene encodes CDR1 SGHAT and CDR2 FQNNGV. The length of the CDR3 is 12 residues. With 6 bases removed from V and 4 bases from J, the gap between germline ends came to 8 bases.

V gene TRBV29-1 combines with J gene TRBJ2-7; 8 nucleotides match TRBD1. Germline CDR1 SQVTM, CDR2 ANQGSEA. This CDR3 comprises 16 residues. Trimming removed 3 bases from V and 0 bases from J; junction bases left unmatched: 10. CDR3 nucleotides: TGCAGCGTTGAGCCAACCGGACAGGGCAGCTCCTACGAGCAGTACTTC. Its translation: CSVEPTGQGSSYEQYF.

This clonotype was counted between two and nine times. The chain uses TRBV29-1 and TRBJ2-2; the D gene is possibly TRBD1 (5 bases). There are 12 residues in the CDR3. V was pared by 5 bases and J by 5 bases, with 9 bases between. Germline V CDR1 and CDR2: SQVTM, ANQGSEA. The CDR3 is CSVFRATGELFF. The CDR3 nucleotides are TGCAGCGTTTTCAGGGCGACCGGGGAGCTGTTTTTT.

The chain uses TRBV6-5 and TRBJ2-7; D may match TRBD1 or TRBD2 (5 bases each). Germline values: CDR1 MNHEY, CDR2 SVGAGI. This CDR3 is 19 amino acids long. V was clipped by 9 bases and J by 6 bases, with 36 bases between them. CDR3 in amino acids: CASTRERPTDIYKRSEQYF. Written as DNA, the CDR3 is TGTGCCAGTACCAGGGAGAGACCTACGGACATTTATAAAAGGTCCGAGCAGTACTTC.

This clonotype occurred a few times. The CDR3 nucleotides are TGTGCCAGTAGTATGTGGCAGTCCAATCAGCCCCAGCATTTT. Amino acids: CASSMWQSNQPQHF. The chain links TRBV19 to TRBJ1-5; no firm D call. The CDR3 spans 14 residues. CDR1 and CDR2 (germline): LNHDA, SQIVND (reference sequence). The ends were cut back, 3 bases at V and 3 bases at J, with 9 bases in the middle.

The table lists this clonotype with a few counts. The V and J genes are TRBV4-2 and TRBJ2-1; 11 bases agree with TRBD2. The CDR3 runs to 16 residues. V shed 4 bases and J 5 bases; nucleotides not matched to a gene: 7. In germline, CDR1 is LGHNA, CDR2 YNFKEQ. The CDR3 loop is CASSPAGTSGNNEQFF. The CDR3 region has the DNA TGTGCCAGCAGCCCAGCGGGGACTAGCGGTAACAATGAGCAGTTCTTC.

This clonotype was seen repeatedly, ten times or more. The chain joins TRBV20-1 to TRBJ1-6; tentatively, D is TRBD1 (5 bases). The ends were cut back, 3 bases at V and 5 bases at J, with 14 bases in the middle. The CDR3 contains 15 residues. CDR1 is DFQATT, CDR2 SNEGSKA, per germline (reference sequence). The CDR3 loop reads CSARRTGRDNSPLHF. The CDR3 DNA reads as TGCAGTGCTAGGAGAACGGGACGAGATAATTCACCCCTCCACTTT.

This clonotype was counted ten times or more. The chain links TRBV5-4 to TRBJ1-1; tentative D call: TRBD1 (5 bases). This CDR3 comprises 15 residues. Germline V lookup: CDR1 SGHNT, CDR2 YYREEE (reference sequence). Trimming cost V 0 bases and J 0 bases, with 9 bases left between them. The CDR3 region has the DNA TGTGCCAGCAGCTTGGAGTCAGGGCTGAACACTGAAGCTTTCTTT. Translated: CASSLESGLNTEAFF.

This clonotype was detected only a few times. The V call is TRBV7-9, the J call TRBJ2-7, with 7 bases that match TRBD2. Losses at the gene ends were 2 bases for V and 2 bases for J; bases not matched to a gene: 6. This CDR3 spans 15 amino acids. Per the germline V gene, CDR1 is SEHNR and CDR2 is FQNEAQ (reference sequence). Written as DNA, the CDR3 is TGTGCCAGCAGCTTATTAGCGGGCGACACCTACGAGCAGTACTTC. Encoded protein: CASSLLAGDTYEQYF.

This clonotype was observed at least ten times. The CDR3 nucleotides are TGTGCCAGCAGTCGGACCGGGACTACCTACAATGAGCAGTTCTTC. As protein: CASSRTGTTYNEQFF. The V gene is TRBV7-7, the J gene TRBJ2-1, with 7 bases fitting TRBD2. J lost 2 bases, V lost 6 bases, and 7 bases had no gene match. The V gene's germline CDR1 is SSHAT and CDR2 FNYEAQ (reference sequence). This CDR3 comprises 15 residues.

This clonotype was detected ten times or more. The chain combines TRBV27 with TRBJ2-7, with 9 bases that match TRBD2. The V and J ends lost 11 bases and 1 base, in that order; junction bases with no gene match: 9. Germline CDR1 MNHEY, CDR2 SMNVEV (reference sequence). The CDR3 is made up of 14 amino acids. CDR3 sequence: CACGRSGRSYEQYF. The CDR3 DNA reads TGTGCCTGCGGCCGGAGCGGGAGGTCCTACGAGCAGTACTTC.

The CDR3 nucleotides are TGTGCCTCGGAGCAGGACAGGGGGAGGAATGAGCAGTTCTTC. Translation: CASEQDRGRNEQFF. The chain has TRBV28 and TRBJ2-1; 10 positions agree with TRBD1. This CDR3 has 14 residues. The germline V gene has CDR1 MDHEN and CDR2 SYDVKM. The V and J ends lost 11 bases and 7 bases, in that order; junction bases with no gene match: 11.